The following is a T cell receptor beta chain sequence with its context. What it binds is not known. Each PCR reaction had synthetic TCR analog templates spiked into it. Profiling relied on immunoSEQ multiplex PCR, and the TCRdb table lists in-frame clones only, not all of them. This table has roughly 56,000 clones, around 84% appearing once. This sample stems from a study of PD-L1 blockade in urothelial cancer. As for the study in general: The median T cell count in blood samples was more than 110,000. Study-wide findings and caveats: Those with durable benefit had larger increases in tumor-associated blood clones at 3 weeks.

Time point indicated: pretreatment peripheral blood. The study collected 1 to 8 samples per patient, pretreatment and on-treatment. The sequencing here drew on PBMCs, taken around atezolizumab (anti-PD-L1) treatment. The TCR was taken from a man aged 60 to 75 with urothelial cancer.

This CDR3 reads CASSWGRTSGSETQYF. In DNA, the CDR3 is TGCGCCAGCAGCTGGGGGAGGACTAGCGGGAGTGAGACCCAGTACTTC. The V gene is TRBV5-1, the J gene TRBJ2-5; 13 bases are shared with TRBD2. Trimming took 3 bases from V and 5 from J; bases not matched to a gene: 7. The CDR3 has 16 amino acids. The V gene's germline CDR1 is SGHRS and CDR2 YFSETQ.